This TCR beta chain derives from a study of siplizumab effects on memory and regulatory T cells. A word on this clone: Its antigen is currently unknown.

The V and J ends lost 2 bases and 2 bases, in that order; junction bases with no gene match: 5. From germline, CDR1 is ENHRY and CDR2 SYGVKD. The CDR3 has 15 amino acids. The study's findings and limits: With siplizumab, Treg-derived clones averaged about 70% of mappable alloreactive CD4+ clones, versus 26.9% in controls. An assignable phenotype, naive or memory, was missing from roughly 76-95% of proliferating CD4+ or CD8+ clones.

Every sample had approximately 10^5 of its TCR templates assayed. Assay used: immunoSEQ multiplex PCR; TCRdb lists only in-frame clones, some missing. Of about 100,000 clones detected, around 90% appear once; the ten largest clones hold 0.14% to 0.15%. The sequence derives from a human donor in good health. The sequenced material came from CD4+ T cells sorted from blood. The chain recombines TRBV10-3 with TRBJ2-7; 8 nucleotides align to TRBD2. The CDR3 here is CAISETAGAAYEQYF. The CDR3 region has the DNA TGTGCCATCAGTGAGACAGCGGGGGCAGCCTACGAGCAGTACTTC.